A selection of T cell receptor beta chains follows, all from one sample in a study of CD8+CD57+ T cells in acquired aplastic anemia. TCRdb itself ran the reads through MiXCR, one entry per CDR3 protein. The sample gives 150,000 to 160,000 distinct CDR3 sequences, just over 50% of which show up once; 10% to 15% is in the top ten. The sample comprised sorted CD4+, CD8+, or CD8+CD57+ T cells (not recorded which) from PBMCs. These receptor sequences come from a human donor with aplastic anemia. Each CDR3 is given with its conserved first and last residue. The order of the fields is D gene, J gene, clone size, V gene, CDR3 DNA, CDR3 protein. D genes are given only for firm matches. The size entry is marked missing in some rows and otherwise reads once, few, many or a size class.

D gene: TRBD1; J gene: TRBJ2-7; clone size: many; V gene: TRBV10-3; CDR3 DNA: TGTGCCATCAGTGTATCCCTACGGGACAGATCCTACGAGCAGTACTTC; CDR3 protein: CAISVSLRDRSYEQYF
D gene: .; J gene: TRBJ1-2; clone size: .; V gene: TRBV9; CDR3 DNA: TGTGCCAGCAGCCAAGAAGGACTCTATGGCTACACCTTC; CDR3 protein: CASSQEGLYGYTF
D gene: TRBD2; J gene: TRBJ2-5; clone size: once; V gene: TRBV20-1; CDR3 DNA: TGCAGTGCTAGAGATTTCGGACTAGCGGGATGGGGTCAAGAGACCCAGTACTTC; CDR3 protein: CSARDFGLAGWGQETQYF
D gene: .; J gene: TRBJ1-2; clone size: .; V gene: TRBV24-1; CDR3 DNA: TGTGCCACCAGTGATTTGCTAGGGTATGGCTACACCTTC; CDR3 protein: CATSDLLGYGYTF
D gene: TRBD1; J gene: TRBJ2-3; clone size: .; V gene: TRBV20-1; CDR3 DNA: TGCAGTGGGTCAGGGGGCGCAGATACGCAGTATTTT; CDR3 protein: CSGSGGADTQYF
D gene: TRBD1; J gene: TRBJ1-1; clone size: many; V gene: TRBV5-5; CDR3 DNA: TGTGCCAGCAGCTTGGAAGGCAGGGGGTTTGAAGCTTTCTTT; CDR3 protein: CASSLEGRGFEAFF
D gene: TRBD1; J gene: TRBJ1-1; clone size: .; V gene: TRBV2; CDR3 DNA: TGTGCCAGCAGAAAAGACAGGGCCACCACTGAAGCTTTCTTT; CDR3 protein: CASRKDRATTEAFF
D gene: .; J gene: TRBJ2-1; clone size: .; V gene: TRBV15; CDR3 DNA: TGTGCCACCAGCAGCTTGGAGGGGTATGAGCAGTTCTTC; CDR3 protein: CATSSLEGYEQFF
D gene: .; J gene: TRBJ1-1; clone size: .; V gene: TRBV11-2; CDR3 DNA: TGTGCCAGCAGCCCCCAACTGTCGGGACAGAACACTGAAGCTTTCTTT; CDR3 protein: CASSPQLSGQNTEAFF
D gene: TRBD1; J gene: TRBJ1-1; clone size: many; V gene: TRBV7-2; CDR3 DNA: TGTGCCAGCAGCTCAGAGGTCGGGACAGCATATGAAGCTTTCTTT; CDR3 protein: CASSSEVGTAYEAFF
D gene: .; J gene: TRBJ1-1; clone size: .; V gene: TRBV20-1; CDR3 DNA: TGCAGTGCTAGAGATCAACGGAACACTGAAGCTTTCTTT; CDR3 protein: CSARDQRNTEAFF
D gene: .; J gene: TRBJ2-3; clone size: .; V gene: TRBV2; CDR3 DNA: TGTGCCAGCAGCCCGGAGTATCTCACAGATACGCAGTATTTT; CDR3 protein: CASSPEYLTDTQYF
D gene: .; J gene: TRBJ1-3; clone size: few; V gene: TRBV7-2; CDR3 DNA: TGTGCCAGCACCTGGAAGTCTGGAAACACCATATATTTT; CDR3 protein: CASTWKSGNTIYF
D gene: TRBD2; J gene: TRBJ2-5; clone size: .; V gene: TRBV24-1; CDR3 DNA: TGTGCCACCAGTGACCCGACTAGCCGAGGCCAAGAGACCCAGTACTTC; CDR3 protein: CATSDPTSRGQETQYF
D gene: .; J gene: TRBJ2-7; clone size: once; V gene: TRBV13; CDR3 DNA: TGTGCCAGCAGCTTCTCCGGGAGCTCCTACGAGCAGTACTTC; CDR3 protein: CASSFSGSSYEQYF
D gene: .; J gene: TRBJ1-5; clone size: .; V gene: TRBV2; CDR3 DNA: TGTGCCAGCAGTGTGGGGAAAAGCAATCAGCCCCAGCATTTT; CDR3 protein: CASSVGKSNQPQHF
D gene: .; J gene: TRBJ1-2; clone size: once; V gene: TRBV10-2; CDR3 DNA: TGCGCCAGCAGTGACGGAAGACCGACCGACTATGGCTACACCTTC; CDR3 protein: CASSDGRPTDYGYTF
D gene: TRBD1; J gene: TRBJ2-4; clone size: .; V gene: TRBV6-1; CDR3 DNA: TGTGCCAGCAGTGTCGACAGGGAAAAAAACATTCAGTACTTC; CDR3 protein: CASSVDREKNIQYF
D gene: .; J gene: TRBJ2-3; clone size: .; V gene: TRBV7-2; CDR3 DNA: TGTGCCAGCAGCTTGGGTGTTGATACGCGGTATTTT; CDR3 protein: CASSLGVDTRYF
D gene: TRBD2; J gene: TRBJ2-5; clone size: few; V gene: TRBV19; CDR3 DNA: TGTGCCAGTAGGCGACTAGCGGAAGAGACCCAGTACTTC; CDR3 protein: CASRRLAEETQYF
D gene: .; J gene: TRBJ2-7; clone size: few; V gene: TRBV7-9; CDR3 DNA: TGTGCCAGCAGCAACCTTCAGGGATCTGACTTC; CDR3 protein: CASSNLQGSDF